This paragraph reports one TCR beta chain. It has no known antigen specificity. No much larger clone is present one base from it, and per-base qualities are unavailable. Whole blood was collected in K2EDTA tubes by collaborating institutions according to the institutions' own protocols. Collaborator samples were shipped for TCRbeta analysis as frozen whole blood, isolated PBMCs, or DNA extracted from either sample type. TCRbeta CDR3 regions were amplified from genomic DNA using the immunoSEQ Assay, a bias-controlled multiplex PCR. The authors' analysis ran thus. Nucleated cell counts per sample were estimated from amplification of reference gene primers within the assay. Sequence reads were collapsed and filtered to measure the absolute abundance of every unique TCRbeta CDR3 rearrangement. For each sample, productive Simpson clonality was calculated as the square root of Simpson's diversity index over productive rearrangements. The table was pulled from immuneACCESS by TCRdb, which kept in-frame rearrangements only. Such tables lose some clones; where checked, under half of the loss comes from unresolved V genes, and the rest has no known cause. Clone size and V and J calls were adopted from that table, with D and trimming inferred from the DNA. Present in this sample are roughly 200,000 clones, approximately 81% of which were seen just once. The leading ten clones occupy roughly 7.9% of the sample.

The CDR3 has 14 amino acids, counting the end cysteine and phenylalanine. Kept here is only the CDR3 DNA, which spans 42 bases and is read in frame from base 1. V is cut by 5 bases and J by 0 bases, and the space between the germline ends is 10 bases. CDR1 and CDR2 were assigned from the germline V gene (reference sequence) as LNHDA and SQIVND. The data belong to a study of blood T cell repertoires in COVID-19 (dated by TCRdb to 2020 to 2022). A note on the overall study: Samples covering the acute and convalescent phases of COVID-19 were provided by collaborators in the United States, Italy and Spain. The material from the prospective study consisted of cDNA or gDNA derived from T cells, B-cell-depleted T cells, or PBMCs. The dataset comprised deeply sampled blood TCRbeta repertoires from subjects exposed to, actively infected with, or recovered from COVID-19. The repertoires were released in a freely available public database meant as a resource for research on the immune response to SARS-CoV-2. Samples were obtained from the ongoing ImmuneRACE study (first 160 participants) and from 1,254 subjects provided by 6 global collaborators. Sample metadata almost always included a de-identified subject ID, COVID-19 status, age in years and sex. Where HLA class I and class II types were available, the types were taken from metadata supplied by the sample provider, not from assay-based typing. The investigation overall reported the following: The quantity of clinical and demographic metadata differed by source and by participant and was supplied without curation.

The sequenced sample consisted of peripheral blood. This receptor was identified in an elderly woman with acute or convalescent COVID-19. The rearranged chain carries TRBV19 and TRBJ1-1, with an unclear D gene assignment. The CDR3 protein: CASSSTYMNTEAFF. The nucleotides read TGTGCCAGTAGTTCGACATACATGAACACTGAAGCTTTCTTT.